This is a list of T cell receptor beta chains from one sample in a study of blood T cell repertoires in COVID-19. Sequencing used immunoSEQ multiplex PCR; TCRdb keeps in-frame clones, though not all of them. In the table there are just under 150,000 clones, 87% of which are singletons. Sample: peripheral blood. These receptors were obtained from a woman aged 45 to 65 with acute or convalescent COVID-19. Both conserved end residues are part of each CDR3. Fields, in order: CDR3 DNA, CDR3 protein, D gene, J gene, clone size, V gene. D genes are given only for firm matches. The size field is filled for only some rows; it gives once, few, many or a size class.

CDR3nt: TGCGCCAGCAGTGTCCCAGCTAGCGGGAACCGCCACAATGAGCAGTTCTTC
CDR3aa: CASSVPASGNRHNEQFF
d_gene: TRBD2
j_gene: TRBJ2-1
abundance: few
v_gene: TRBV10-1

CDR3nt: TGCAGTGCCAGTTCTGATGGGACTTCGCCCTACGAGCAGTACTTC
CDR3aa: CSASSDGTSPYEQYF
d_gene: NA
j_gene: TRBJ2-7
abundance: NA
v_gene: TRBV20-1

CDR3nt: TGTGCCAGCAGCCTTACAGGGGACACTGAAGCTTTCTTT
CDR3aa: CASSLTGDTEAFF
d_gene: TRBD1
j_gene: TRBJ1-1
abundance: NA
v_gene: TRBV6-6

CDR3nt: TGTGCCAGCAGCACTCCGACAGGGGGCTATGGCTACACCTTC
CDR3aa: CASSTPTGGYGYTF
d_gene: TRBD1
j_gene: TRBJ1-2
abundance: NA
v_gene: TRBV6-2/TRBV6-3

CDR3nt: TGTGCCAGCAAACAGTCGGGACAACCCAATCAGCCCCAGCATTTT
CDR3aa: CASKQSGQPNQPQHF
d_gene: NA
j_gene: TRBJ1-5
abundance: NA
v_gene: TRBV2

CDR3nt: TGTGCCTCCTACAGGGGGGACTCTGGGGCCAACGTCCTGACTTTC
CDR3aa: CASYRGDSGANVLTF
d_gene: TRBD1
j_gene: TRBJ2-6
abundance: NA
v_gene: TRBV24-1

CDR3nt: TGTGCCAGCAGTTTATCCTCCAGGGCCTACGAGCAGTACTTC
CDR3aa: CASSLSSRAYEQYF
d_gene: NA
j_gene: TRBJ2-7
abundance: once
v_gene: TRBV27

CDR3nt: TGTGCCAGCAGCGCAGGGATCTATGGCTACACCTTC
CDR3aa: CASSAGIYGYTF
d_gene: NA
j_gene: TRBJ1-2
abundance: NA
v_gene: TRBV7-9

CDR3nt: TGCGCCAGCAGCTTTAGACAGGGAGGCGACACCGGGGAGCTGTTTTTT
CDR3aa: CASSFRQGGDTGELFF
d_gene: NA
j_gene: TRBJ2-2
abundance: NA
v_gene: TRBV5-1

CDR3nt: TGTGCCAGCATGGGGGGGGCGAACACCGGGGAGCTGTTTTTT
CDR3aa: CASMGGANTGELFF
d_gene: TRBD2
j_gene: TRBJ2-2
abundance: NA
v_gene: TRBV6-6

CDR3nt: TGTGCCAGCAGCCCTCTGGGGGGGCGCCTGGATGAGCAGTTCTTC
CDR3aa: CASSPLGGRLDEQFF
d_gene: NA
j_gene: TRBJ2-1
abundance: NA
v_gene: TRBV7-9

CDR3nt: TGTGCCAGCACCGACCGTGGGGCTTCGGTCGATACGCAGTATTTT
CDR3aa: CASTDRGASVDTQYF
d_gene: NA
j_gene: TRBJ2-3
abundance: NA
v_gene: TRBV6-6

CDR3nt: TGTGCCAGCAGCTTAACCGCTAGTAGGGAGGTCGAGCAGTACTTC
CDR3aa: CASSLTASREVEQYF
d_gene: NA
j_gene: TRBJ2-7
abundance: NA
v_gene: TRBV7-3

CDR3nt: TGTGCCAGCAGCCAGGGGGCGCGAGGAGATGGCTACACCTTC
CDR3aa: CASSQGARGDGYTF
d_gene: TRBD1
j_gene: TRBJ1-2
abundance: NA
v_gene: TRBV7-9

CDR3nt: TGTGCCAGCAGCAGGCCAAGCGGGGGGGTCATCTCCTACGAGCAGTACTTC
CDR3aa: CASSRPSGGVISYEQYF
d_gene: TRBD2
j_gene: TRBJ2-7
abundance: NA
v_gene: TRBV7-3

CDR3nt: TGTGCCAGCAGGGACAGGGAATATTACGGCTATGGCTACACCTTC
CDR3aa: CASRDREYYGYGYTF
d_gene: TRBD1
j_gene: TRBJ1-2
abundance: NA
v_gene: TRBV6-5

CDR3nt: TGTGCCACCAGTGGGACAGAAGATGAAGCTTTCTTT
CDR3aa: CATSGTEDEAFF
d_gene: NA
j_gene: TRBJ1-1
abundance: NA
v_gene: TRBV24-1

CDR3nt: TGTGCCAGCAGCCAATATAGTGGGAGGAGGAGGGCAGATACGCAGTATTTT
CDR3aa: CASSQYSGRRRADTQYF
d_gene: NA
j_gene: TRBJ2-3
abundance: NA
v_gene: TRBV3-1/TRBV3-2

CDR3nt: TGTGCCAGCAGTTACTCGTCGACGGGGGGGCAGTTCTTC
CDR3aa: CASSYSSTGGQFF
d_gene: TRBD2
j_gene: TRBJ2-1
abundance: NA
v_gene: TRBV6-5

CDR3nt: TGTGCCAGCAGCCAAGGGACAGCCTACGAGCAGTACTTC
CDR3aa: CASSQGTAYEQYF
d_gene: TRBD1
j_gene: TRBJ2-7
abundance: NA
v_gene: TRBV7-6

CDR3nt: TGCGCCAGCAGACAGGTCGGCGACCTTGAAAAACTGTTTTTT
CDR3aa: CASRQVGDLEKLFF
d_gene: NA
j_gene: TRBJ1-4
abundance: NA
v_gene: TRBV10-1

CDR3nt: TGTGCCAGCAGCCAATTTGGGGGCCCCTACGAGCAGTACTTC
CDR3aa: CASSQFGGPYEQYF
d_gene: NA
j_gene: TRBJ2-7
abundance: NA
v_gene: TRBV14

CDR3nt: TGTGCCACCAGCAGAGATAGGAGGTTTGCCAATAATTCACCCCTCCACTTT
CDR3aa: CATSRDRRFANNSPLHF
d_gene: NA
j_gene: TRBJ1-6
abundance: NA
v_gene: TRBV15

CDR3nt: TGTGCCAGTAACCCAACAGGGATCAGGACTGAAGCTTTCTTT
CDR3aa: CASNPTGIRTEAFF
d_gene: NA
j_gene: TRBJ1-1
abundance: NA
v_gene: TRBV19

CDR3nt: TGTGCCAGCTCCCGACAGGAATACACTGAAGCTTTCTTT
CDR3aa: CASSRQEYTEAFF
d_gene: NA
j_gene: TRBJ1-1
abundance: NA
v_gene: TRBV18

CDR3nt: TGTGCCAGCAGTTTGTACGGACAGGACAGTGGAAACACCATATATTTT
CDR3aa: CASSLYGQDSGNTIYF
d_gene: TRBD1
j_gene: TRBJ1-3
abundance: NA
v_gene: TRBV27

CDR3nt: TGTGCCAGCAGCCGAAATATAGCGGGAGAGGACAATGAGCAGTTCTTC
CDR3aa: CASSRNIAGEDNEQFF
d_gene: TRBD2
j_gene: TRBJ2-1
abundance: NA
v_gene: TRBV11-3

CDR3nt: TGTGCCACCAGTGATTCGACAGGGGGCGAGATCCACACCGGGGAGCTGTTTTTT
CDR3aa: CATSDSTGGEIHTGELFF
d_gene: TRBD1
j_gene: TRBJ2-2
abundance: NA
v_gene: TRBV24-1

CDR3nt: TGTGCCAGCAGAAACCGGGATAGCAATCAGCCCCAGCATTTT
CDR3aa: CASRNRDSNQPQHF
d_gene: NA
j_gene: TRBJ1-5
abundance: NA
v_gene: TRBV21-1

CDR3nt: TGTGCCAGCAGCCAAGATCGTCGACAGGGGGGTGTAACAGATACGCAGTATTTT
CDR3aa: CASSQDRRQGGVTDTQYF
d_gene: TRBD1
j_gene: TRBJ2-3
abundance: once
v_gene: TRBV4-2

CDR3nt: TGTGCCAGCAGCCAAGTGGACAGGGCCATCCACAATGAGCAGTTCTTC
CDR3aa: CASSQVDRAIHNEQFF
d_gene: TRBD1
j_gene: TRBJ2-1
abundance: NA
v_gene: TRBV4-2

CDR3nt: TGTGCCAGCAACCCAGGGACGGGGGAGGTCCAAGAGACCCAGTACTTC
CDR3aa: CASNPGTGEVQETQYF
d_gene: NA
j_gene: TRBJ2-5
abundance: NA
v_gene: TRBV2

CDR3nt: TGTGCCAGCAGCTTGGGCCGTCACCCTGGGGCCAACGTCCTGACTTTC
CDR3aa: CASSLGRHPGANVLTF
d_gene: NA
j_gene: TRBJ2-6
abundance: NA
v_gene: TRBV7-3

CDR3nt: TGTGCCAGCTCACCGGAACTAGCGGGAGTGAATGAGCAGTTCTTC
CDR3aa: CASSPELAGVNEQFF
d_gene: TRBD2
j_gene: TRBJ2-1
abundance: NA
v_gene: TRBV18

CDR3nt: TGTGCCAGCAGCCCCGCCTCGGGACTAGCCGTCTACGAGCAGTACTTC
CDR3aa: CASSPASGLAVYEQYF
d_gene: TRBD2
j_gene: TRBJ2-7
abundance: NA
v_gene: TRBV7-9

CDR3nt: TGCAGTGCTGGTGGGACTAGCGTTAACACCGGGGAGCTGTTTTTT
CDR3aa: CSAGGTSVNTGELFF
d_gene: TRBD2
j_gene: TRBJ2-2
abundance: NA
v_gene: TRBV20-1

CDR3nt: TGTGCCAGCAAACAGGGGGCGTTTAACTATGGCTACACCTTC
CDR3aa: CASKQGAFNYGYTF
d_gene: TRBD1
j_gene: TRBJ1-2
abundance: once
v_gene: TRBV6-5

CDR3nt: TGTGCCAGCAGCTTAGTCGGGACAGGATTCTCTGGAAACACCATATATTTT
CDR3aa: CASSLVGTGFSGNTIYF
d_gene: TRBD1
j_gene: TRBJ1-3
abundance: NA
v_gene: TRBV7-2

CDR3nt: TGCGCCAGCAGCTCGGTGGGGGCAACCGGGGAGCTGTTTTTT
CDR3aa: CASSSVGATGELFF
d_gene: NA
j_gene: TRBJ2-2
abundance: few
v_gene: TRBV5-1

CDR3nt: TGTGCCAGCGGCCAGGGCAGGAGGTACGAGCAGTACTTC
CDR3aa: CASGQGRRYEQYF
d_gene: NA
j_gene: TRBJ2-7
abundance: once
v_gene: TRBV3-1/TRBV3-2

CDR3nt: TGTGCCAGCAGTGCATACTCAGGACAGACGAACACCGGGGAGCTGTTTTTT
CDR3aa: CASSAYSGQTNTGELFF
d_gene: NA
j_gene: TRBJ2-2
abundance: NA
v_gene: TRBV25-1

CDR3nt: TGCAGCGCTAAGGACAGGGGGCGGGAGCAGTTCTTC
CDR3aa: CSAKDRGREQFF
d_gene: TRBD1
j_gene: TRBJ2-1
abundance: NA
v_gene: TRBV29-1